The present TCR beta chain was sequenced within a study of identical twins. The table lists this clonotype with a few counts. The antigen remains unidentified. The CDR3 sequence is 14 residues long. V lost 5 bases and J lost 6, with 16 bases in between. Germline CDR1 and CDR2: DFQATT and SNEGSKA (reference sequence). TCRdb re-derived calls from the 5' RACE reads in MiXCR, one entry per CDR3 protein. The table records roughly 500,000 distinct CDR3 sequences, 22% of them present only once. Broader study findings: Twin sharing of out-of-frame TCR alpha was underestimated by models in monozygotic pairs.

The same data also went into a second study, on T cells expressing NK-cell markers. That study adds: Sorted CD3+CD56+NKG2C+, CD3+CD56+NKG2C- and CD3+CD56-NKG2C+ T cells supplied TCR beta repertoires.

This receptor was identified in a woman in her late teens or twenties in good health. Source material: CD4+ T cells sorted from blood. This rearrangement joins TRBV20-1 to TRBJ2-2; D gene unclear. Here the CDR3 DNA reads TGCAGTGCTTCCAGACCGGTCCCGGCCGGGGAGCTGTTTTTT. Amino acid sequence: CSASRPVPAGELFF.